There are a few counts of the clone carrying this T cell receptor beta chain. As yet, its antigen is unknown. Germline and genes here are mouse. The read halts 4 residues ahead of the CDR3 end, with the missing end drawn from the germline J gene. CDR3 size: 15 residues. Germline-derived CDR1 and CDR2 are NSHNY and SYGAGN. V trimming: 2 bases; J trimming: 4 bases; junction bases outside the gene matches: 5. This sample is drawn from a study of CD8+ T cells in alopecia areata. Study overall: Donors of skin were C3H/HeJ mice aged roughly 6-13 months with spontaneous alopecia, and recipients were 7-10-week-old female C3H/HeJ mice. Study observations and caveats: Whereas mice showed it more clearly, TCR sharing across patients was murkier, possibly because of HLA. Scalp sequencing also captures normal skin's resident alphabeta T cells.

As the sequencing template, cDNA was produced by extracting RNA and reverse transcribing it. Libraries were prepared by immunoSEQ multiplex PCR; TCRdb keeps only in-frame clonotypes and omits some of them. The sample presents approximately 110,000 clones, none singletons. This receptor was taken from a C3H/HeJ mouse with alopecia areata. Mouse strain MHC haplotype: H2-k. The sample consisted of lesional skin. The V call is TRBV13-1, the J call TRBJ2-3; 9 bases agree with TRBD1. The covered CDR3 bases are TGTGCCAGCAGTGAGCCAGGGACAGGGCCAGAA. It translates to CASSEPGTGPE. The whole CDR3 sequence is CASSEPGTGPETLYF.